This passage covers 17 T cell receptor beta chains from one sample sequenced in a study of blood T cell repertoires in COVID-19. The method was immunoSEQ multiplex PCR; TCRdb's version includes in-frame clones alone and lacks a portion of them. The sample gives under 150,000 clones, more than 75% of which show up once; about 2.5% is in the top ten. The sequencing sample was made of peripheral blood. The source is a man in his forties or fifties with active COVID-19.

The chain joins TRBV9 to TRBJ2-5; D unresolved. CDR1 and CDR2 (germline): SGDLS, YYNGEE. This CDR3 contains 15 residues. Between the trimmed V and J ends, which lost 0 bases and 7 bases, there was a span of 16 bases. The CDR3 here is CASSVESLWSGTQYF. CDR3 bases: TGTGCCAGCAGCGTAGAATCCCTATGGTCGGGGACCCAGTACTTC.

For this clone: At one boundary the junction diverges from the germline segment, which might be a read error. V usage is TRBV2 and J usage is TRBJ2-5; 8 bases map to TRBD2. CDR1 is SNHLY, CDR2 FYNNEI, per germline. This CDR3 has 15 residues. DNA of the CDR3: TGCCAGCACCTCGGGGGGGGCTCCCACCAAGAGACCCAGTACTTC. It is translated as CQHLGGGSHQETQYF.

The chain combines TRBV15 with TRBJ1-4, with D unresolved. The CDR3 has 14 residues. The V end lost 6 bases, the J end lost 7 bases, and 15 bases lay between the germline ends. Germline V gene lookup returns CDR1 LNHNV and CDR2 YYDKDF (reference sequence). This chain's CDR3 is CATRFRLSSEKLFF. CDR3 sequence (DNA): TGTGCCACCAGGTTTCGCCTATCTAGTGAAAAACTGTTTTTT.

This sequence joins TRBV5-6 and TRBJ2-7; D is ambiguous. Germline CDR1 and CDR2: SGHDT and YYEEEE. With 0 bases removed from V and 4 bases from J, the gap between germline ends came to 8 bases. This CDR3 is 13 amino acids long. This chain's CDR3 is CASSLGQFYEQYF. The CDR3 DNA sequence: TGTGCCAGCAGCTTGGGTCAGTTTTACGAGCAGTACTTC.

The V and J genes are TRBV30 and TRBJ1-2; D is unclear. V was cut by 5 bases and J by 4 bases, with 17 bases left in between. The germline V gene has CDR1 GTSNPN and CDR2 SVGIG (reference sequence). The CDR3 is 14 residues long. CDR3 sequence reads: CAWHKSRFGYGYTF. In DNA, the CDR3 is TGTGCCTGGCATAAAAGTCGGTTCGGCTATGGCTACACCTTC.

This chain joins TRBV2 and TRBJ1-4; 9 bases agree with TRBD1. The germline CDR1 and CDR2 sequences are SNHLY and FYNNEI. The CDR3 extends over 15 amino acids. The trim removed 6 bases at V and 8 bases at J, leaving 10 bases unmatched. The CDR3 DNA follows: TGTGCCAGCAGCAGAGAAGGGACAGGGCAGGAAAAACTGTTTTTT. As protein: CASSREGTGQEKLFF.

The rearrangement uses TRBV18 and TRBJ1-2; D remains unclear. V lost 2 bases and J 3 bases, leaving 7 bases between the germline ends. Germline CDR1 is KGHSH and CDR2 is LQKENI. The CDR3 extends over 13 amino acids. The CDR3 DNA reads TGTGCCAGCTCACCAGGAGAGGACTATGGCTACACCTTC. Translated: CASSPGEDYGYTF.

In the case of this clone: Here the CDR3 omits its conserved ending phenylalanine or tryptophan, so a read error is the likely source. Because the CDR3's place on the DNA is in doubt, the DNA is left out and the CDR3 is given as listed by TCRdb. V and J are TRBV21-1 and TRBJ2-4; the DNA was not compared with TRBD1, the D call given in the table. TRBV21-1 is a pseudogene. The CDR3 is 12 residues long, ends included. CDR3: CASSARDRGRLV.

The rearrangement links TRBV5-4 to TRBJ2-5; TRBD2 matches at 15 bases. This CDR3 has 16 amino acids. Per the germline V gene, CDR1 is SGHNT and CDR2 is YYREEE (reference sequence). V dropped 5 bases and J dropped 2; count of bases not matched to a gene: 4. CDR3 in amino acids: CASRSGLAGGQETQYF. CDR3 bases: TGTGCCAGCAGATCCGGACTAGCGGGGGGGCAAGAGACCCAGTACTTC.

This chain connects TRBV18 to TRBJ1-1; no definite D call. The germline CDR1 and CDR2 sequences are KGHSH and LQKENI. The CDR3 spans 13 residues. The V end lost 3 bases, the J end lost 1 base, and 6 bases lay between the germline ends. CDR3 in amino acids: CASSPQKNTEAFF. The CDR3, as DNA: TGTGCCAGCTCACCTCAGAAGAACACTGAAGCTTTCTTT.

The chain employs TRBV5-1 and TRBJ2-1; TRBD2 is a possible D gene (7 bases). V lost 4 bases and J lost 5, with 16 bases in between. This CDR3 has 15 amino acids. Germline loops: CDR1 SGHRS, CDR2 YFSETQ. The CDR3 DNA reads TGCGCCAGCAGCCCCTCCGGGGGGCGAGACAATGAGCAGTTCTTC. It codes for CASSPSGGRDNEQFF.

The chain is built from TRBV19 and TRBJ1-2, with 7 bases lining up with TRBD1. The germline V gene encodes CDR1 LNHDA and CDR2 SQIVND (reference sequence). J lost 2 bases, V lost 1 base, and 1 base had no gene match. This CDR3 contains 14 residues. The CDR3 loop reads CASSIVQGNYGYTF. The CDR3 region has the DNA TGTGCCAGTAGTATAGTACAGGGGAACTATGGCTACACCTTC.

The chain is built from TRBV30 and TRBJ1-6; 9 bases are shared with TRBD1. The CDR3 is 19 residues long. With V trimmed by 0 bases and J by 10 bases, 19 bases remained unmatched. Germline-derived CDR1 and CDR2 are GTSNPN and SVGIG (reference sequence). Here the CDR3 DNA reads TGTGCCTGGAGTGTACTGTCCGGGACAGGGTGGGGTTTGGGATCACCCCTCCACTTT. Translation: CAWSVLSGTGWGLGSPLHF.

J is TRBJ2-7 and V is TRBV6-1; perhaps TRBD2 as D (6 bases). The CDR3 extends over 16 amino acids. Germline CDR1 reads MNHNS; CDR2 reads SASEGT. Deletions cut 0 bases from V and 2 bases from J, with 14 bases between. DNA of the CDR3: TGTGCCAGCAGTGAAGCGAATAAACGACTAGCCTACGAGCAGTACTTC. Residues: CASSEANKRLAYEQYF.

In this sample, this clone turned up once. The J gene is TRBJ2-1, the V gene TRBV6-5, with 8 bases identical to TRBD1. In germline, CDR1 is MNHEY, CDR2 SVGAGI. The V gene end was trimmed by 2 bases and the J gene end by 7 bases; junction bases not matched to a gene: 7. The CDR3 length is 15 residues. CDR3 region: CASSYGAGGANEQFF. CDR3 in DNA: TGTGCCAGCAGTTACGGGGCAGGGGGCGCGAATGAGCAGTTCTTC.

The chain joins TRBV2 to TRBJ2-3, with 7 bases aligning to TRBD1. V shed 5 bases, J shed 9 bases, and the junction held 5 bases outside the gene matches. The CDR3 contains 12 residues. The germline CDR1 and CDR2 sequences are SNHLY and FYNNEI. CDR3 in DNA: TGTGCCAGCAGTACAGGGGTTGAGACGCAGTATTTT. Residues: CASSTGVETQYF.

The gene calls are TRBV27 and TRBJ2-1, with 10 positions matching TRBD2. CDR1 and CDR2 (germline): MNHEY, SMNVEV (reference sequence). This CDR3 region has 15 residues. J lost 3 bases, V lost 10 bases, and 9 bases had no gene match. The CDR3 DNA reads TGTGCCACCCAAGCTAGCGGGGGTTTCTACAATGAGCAGTTCTTC. Encoded protein: CATQASGGFYNEQFF.